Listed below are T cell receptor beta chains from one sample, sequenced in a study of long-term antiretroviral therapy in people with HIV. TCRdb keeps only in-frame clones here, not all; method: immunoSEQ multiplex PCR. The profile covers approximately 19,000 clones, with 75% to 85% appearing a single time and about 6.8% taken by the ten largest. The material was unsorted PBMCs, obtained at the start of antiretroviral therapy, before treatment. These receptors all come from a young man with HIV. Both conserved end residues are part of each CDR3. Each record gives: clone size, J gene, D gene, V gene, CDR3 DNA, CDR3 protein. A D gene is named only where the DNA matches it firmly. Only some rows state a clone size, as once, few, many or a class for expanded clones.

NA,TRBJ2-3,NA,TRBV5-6,TGTGCCAGCAGCCCTTCGGGAGTGAGCACAGATACGCAGTATTTT,CASSPSGVSTDTQYF
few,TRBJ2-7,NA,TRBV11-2,TGTGCCAGCAGCTTAGACTACGAGCAGTACTTC,CASSLDYEQYF
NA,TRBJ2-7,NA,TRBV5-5,TGTGCCAGCAGCTTGGGAGGGGTTGGGTACGAGCAGTACTTC,CASSLGGVGYEQYF
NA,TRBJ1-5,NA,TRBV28,TGTGCCAGCAGTTTTGGGAGCAATCAGCCCCAGCATTTT,CASSFGSNQPQHF
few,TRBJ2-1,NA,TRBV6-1,TGTGCCAGCCGTGCCGGGTGGGAGGTTCCTGCTATTGAGCAGTTCTTC,CASRAGWEVPAIEQFF
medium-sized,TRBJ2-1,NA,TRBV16,TGTGCCAGCAGCCCAAACAATGAGCAGTTCTTC,CASSPNNEQFF
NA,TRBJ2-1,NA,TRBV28,TGTGCCAGCAGGCCATCCCAGGGGTCCTACAATGAGCAGTTCTTC,CASRPSQGSYNEQFF
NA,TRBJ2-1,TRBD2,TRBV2,TGTGCCAGCAGTGCGGGACTAGCTTCCTACAATGAGCAGTTCTTC,CASSAGLASYNEQFF
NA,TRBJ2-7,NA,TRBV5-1,TGCGCCAGCAGCCGGGAAGGGGGGCGCGAGCAGTACTTC,CASSREGGREQYF
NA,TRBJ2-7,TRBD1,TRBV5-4,TGTGCCAGCAGCTCGGGGACAGACCGCTACGAGCAGTACTTC,CASSSGTDRYEQYF
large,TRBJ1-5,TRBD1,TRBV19,TGTGCCAGTAGTATCGGGCCGGGACAGGGCGGGCTGCGCAATCAGCCCCAGCATTTT,CASSIGPGQGGLRNQPQHF
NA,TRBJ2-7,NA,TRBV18,TGTGCCAGCTCACCACTCGAGGGGAACGAGCAGTACTTC,CASSPLEGNEQYF
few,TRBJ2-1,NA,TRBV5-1,TGCGCCAGCAGCTTGACTTTCATCGTCAGCTCCTACAATGAGCAGTTCTTC,CASSLTFIVSSYNEQFF
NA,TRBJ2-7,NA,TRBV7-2,TGTGCCAGCAGCCCGAAGACTGGATTTTGGGGATCTCGCCACGAGCAGTACTTC,CASSPKTGFWGSRHEQYF
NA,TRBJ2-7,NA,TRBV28,TGTGCCAGCACCGTCGGATCGGGGGCCCTCTACGAGCAGTACTTC,CASTVGSGALYEQYF
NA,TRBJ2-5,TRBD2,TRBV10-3,TGTGCCAGTCCGGGACTAGCGGGAGTTTTAGAGACCCAGTACTTC,CASPGLAGVLETQYF
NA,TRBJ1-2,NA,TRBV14,TGTGCCAGCAGCCAAGGGGGATGGGACTATGGCTACACCTTC,CASSQGGWDYGYTF
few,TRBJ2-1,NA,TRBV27,TGTGCCAGCAGTAAACTCAGGGAGCAGTTCTTC,CASSKLREQFF